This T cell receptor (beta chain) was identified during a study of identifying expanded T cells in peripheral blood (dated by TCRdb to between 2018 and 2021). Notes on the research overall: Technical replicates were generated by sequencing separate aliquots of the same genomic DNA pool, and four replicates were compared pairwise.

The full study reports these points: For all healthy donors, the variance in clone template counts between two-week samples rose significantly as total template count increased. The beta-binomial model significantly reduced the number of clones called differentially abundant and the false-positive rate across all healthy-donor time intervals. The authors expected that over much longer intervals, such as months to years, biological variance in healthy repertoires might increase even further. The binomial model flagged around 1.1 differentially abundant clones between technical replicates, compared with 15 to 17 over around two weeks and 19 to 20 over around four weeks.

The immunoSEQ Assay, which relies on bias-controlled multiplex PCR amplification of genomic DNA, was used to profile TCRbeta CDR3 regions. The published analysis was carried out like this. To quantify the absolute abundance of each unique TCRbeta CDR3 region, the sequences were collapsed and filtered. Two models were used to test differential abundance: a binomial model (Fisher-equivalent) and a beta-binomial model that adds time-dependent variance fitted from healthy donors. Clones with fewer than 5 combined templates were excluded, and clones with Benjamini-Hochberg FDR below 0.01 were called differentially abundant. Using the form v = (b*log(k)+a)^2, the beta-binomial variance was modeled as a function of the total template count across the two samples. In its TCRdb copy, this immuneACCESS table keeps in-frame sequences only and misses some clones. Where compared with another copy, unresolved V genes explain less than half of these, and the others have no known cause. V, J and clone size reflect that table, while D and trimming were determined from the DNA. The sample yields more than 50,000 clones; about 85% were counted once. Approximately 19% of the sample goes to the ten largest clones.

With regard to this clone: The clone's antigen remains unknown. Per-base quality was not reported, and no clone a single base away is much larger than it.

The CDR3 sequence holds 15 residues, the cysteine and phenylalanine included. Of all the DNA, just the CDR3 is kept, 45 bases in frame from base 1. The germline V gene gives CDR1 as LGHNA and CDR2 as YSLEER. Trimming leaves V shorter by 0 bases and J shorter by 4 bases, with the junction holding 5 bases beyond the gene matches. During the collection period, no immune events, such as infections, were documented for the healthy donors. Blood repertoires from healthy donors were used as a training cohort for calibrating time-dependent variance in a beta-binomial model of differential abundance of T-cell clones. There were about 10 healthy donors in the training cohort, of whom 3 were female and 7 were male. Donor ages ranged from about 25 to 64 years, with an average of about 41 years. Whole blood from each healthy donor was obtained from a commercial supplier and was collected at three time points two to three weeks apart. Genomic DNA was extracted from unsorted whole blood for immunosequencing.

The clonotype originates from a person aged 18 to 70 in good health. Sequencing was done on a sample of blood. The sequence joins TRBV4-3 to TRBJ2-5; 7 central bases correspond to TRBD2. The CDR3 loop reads CASSQDRGGVETQYF. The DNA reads TGCGCCAGCAGCCAAGATCGGGGAGGGGTAGAGACCCAGTACTTC.